Listed below are T cell receptor beta chains from one sample, sequenced in a study of T cells after yellow fever vaccination. TCRdb independently ran MiXCR on the 5' RACE reads; one entry per CDR3 protein. The sample has 450,000 to 550,000 distinct CDR3 sequences; around a fifth are singletons. The sample was PBMCs, taken less than 25 days after the first yellow fever vaccination. These receptors originate from a man between 18 and 29 years old who received the YFV17D yellow fever vaccine. Both conserved end residues are part of each CDR3. The order of the fields is V gene, clone size, D gene, J gene, CDR3 DNA, CDR3 protein. The D gene is left open where the match is weak. Part of the rows lack a size; the others show once, few, many or a class for expanded clones.

TRBV20-1	-	-	TRBJ2-4	TGCAGTGTGGGTGTTTGGACAAAAGGGCTAGCCAAAAACATTCAGTACTTC	CSVGVWTKGLAKNIQYF
TRBV10-3	-	-	TRBJ2-5	TGTGCCATCAGTGAGTCTTACAGGGAGACGGAGACCCAGTACTTC	CAISESYRETETQYF
TRBV20-1	few	TRBD1	TRBJ2-5	TGCAGTGCTAGAGAATACAGGGGGCGCGGGCAAGAGACCCAGTACTTC	CSAREYRGRGQETQYF
TRBV7-2	-	-	TRBJ1-6	TGTGCCAGCAGCTTCTCCGGCCGTAGCGGTAATTCACCCCTCCACTTT	CASSFSGRSGNSPLHF
TRBV30	few	-	TRBJ2-6	TGTGCCCAAAGGACGTCTTCTGGGGCCAACGTCCTGACTTTC	CAQRTSSGANVLTF
TRBV3-1	-	-	TRBJ2-7	TGTGCCAGCAGCCAAGGTCCAGGTTCCACCTACGAGCAGTACTTC	CASSQGPGSTYEQYF
TRBV20-1	few	TRBD2	TRBJ2-5	TGCAGTGCTAGGAGCGGGAGCTCACAAGAGACCCAGTACTTC	CSARSGSSQETQYF
TRBV7-2	-	-	TRBJ1-6	TGTGCCAGCAGCCGGACATTTTCACCCCTCCACTTT	CASSRTFSPLHF
TRBV3-1	-	TRBD2	TRBJ2-7	TGTGCCAGCAGCCAGGGCGGGGGGACCACCACCGAGCAGTACTTC	CASSQGGGTTTEQYF
TRBV4-3	few	-	TRBJ1-5	TGCGCCAGCAGACAGGGAATGGAATGGAATCAGCCCCAGCATTTT	CASRQGMEWNQPQHF
TRBV20-1	few	TRBD2	TRBJ2-5	TGCAGTGCTAGAGTAGGCGGGGGGGCCCAAGAGACCCAGTACTTC	CSARVGGGAQETQYF
TRBV29-1	-	TRBD1	TRBJ1-1	TGCAGCGTGGCACAGGGGAGGGCGGGCACTGAAGCTTTCTTT	CSVAQGRAGTEAFF
TRBV6-2/TRBV6-3	-	-	TRBJ2-2	TGTGCCAGCAGCCCCTATCTCGGGGAGCTGTTTTTT	CASSPYLGELFF
TRBV28	many	-	TRBJ1-4	TGTGCCAGCAGTCCCAGGGTTGATGAAAAACTGTTTTTT	CASSPRVDEKLFF
TRBV7-2	-	-	TRBJ1-4	TGTGCCAGCAGCTTAGCAGGGCCTACTAATGAAAAACTGTTTTTT	CASSLAGPTNEKLFF
TRBV5-1	-	TRBD2	TRBJ2-1	TGCGCCAGCAGCCCAGGGCGGGGGATAGATTACAATGAGCAGTTCTTC	CASSPGRGIDYNEQFF
TRBV25-1	-	TRBD1	TRBJ1-2	TGTGCCAGCAGTTCCCGAAGAGGACAGGGGGGTTGGTATGGCTACACCTTC	CASSSRRGQGGWYGYTF
TRBV7-2	few	TRBD1	TRBJ2-3	TGTGCCAGCAGCCGAGGGACAGGGGGCGTAGATACGCAGTATTTT	CASSRGTGGVDTQYF
TRBV20-1	many	-	TRBJ2-1	TGCAGTGTCCCCGCGGAGTTACGGGACAATGAGCAGTTCTTC	CSVPAELRDNEQFF
TRBV7-2	few	TRBD2	TRBJ2-3	TGTGCCAGCAGCTTCGCAAAGACGGGAGGGAGCACAGATACGCAGTATTTT	CASSFAKTGGSTDTQYF
TRBV5-6	many	-	TRBJ2-3	TGTGCCAGCTATCCACAGGGTCATTTGGATACGCAGTATTTT	CASYPQGHLDTQYF
TRBV6-6	few	-	TRBJ1-6	TGTGCCAGCAGTTACTCGGCTAATTCACCCCTCCACTTT	CASSYSANSPLHF
TRBV4-3	few	-	TRBJ2-2	TGCGCCAGCAGCCAAGAGTCCCCGAGCTCCGGGGAGCTGTTTTTT	CASSQESPSSGELFF
TRBV4-2	-	TRBD2	TRBJ2-1	TGTGCCAGCAGCCACATTAGCGGGGGGGCTAAATCTGAGCAGTTCTTC	CASSHISGGAKSEQFF
TRBV5-6	few	TRBD2	TRBJ2-5	TGTGCCAGCAGCCTACGACTAGCGGGGGTAGAGACCCAGTACTTC	CASSLRLAGVETQYF
TRBV6-6	few	TRBD1	TRBJ2-2	TGTGCCGGATACAGGGGCACCGGGGAGCTGTTTTTT	CAGYRGTGELFF
TRBV27	many	-	TRBJ1-5	TGTGCCAGCAGTTTCCGGGGCCAGCCCCAGCATTTT	CASSFRGQPQHF
TRBV6-5	few	TRBD1	TRBJ1-5	TGTGCCAGCAGTTTCGACAGGGGCCAGCCCCAGCATTTT	CASSFDRGQPQHF
TRBV19	few	-	TRBJ2-2	TGTGCCAGTAAGGTCTGGACCGGGGAGCTGTTTTTT	CASKVWTGELFF
TRBV7-2	few	TRBD2	TRBJ2-3	TGTGCCAGCAGCTTAGCGCAGACTAGCGGGGTGACGCAGTATTTT	CASSLAQTSGVTQYF
TRBV7-9	-	-	TRBJ2-1	TGTGCCAGCAGGGAGCATGGGGGCCAGGATGAGCAGTTCTTC	CASREHGGQDEQFF
TRBV6-1	few	TRBD2	TRBJ2-3	TGTGCCAGCAGTAAGGGACTAGCGGGGGCAGATACGCAGTATTTT	CASSKGLAGADTQYF
TRBV27	-	TRBD2	TRBJ2-1	TGTGCCAGCAGTTCCTCGGGGGGGTACGACAATGAGCAGTTCTTC	CASSSSGGYDNEQFF
TRBV5-1	-	-	TRBJ2-1	TGCGCCAGCAGCTTGGCCGGCAGGGGAGGGAATGAGCAGTTCTTC	CASSLAGRGGNEQFF
TRBV4-3	few	-	TRBJ2-1	TGCGCCAGCAGCCAAGGGCGCAGGGAGCAGTTCTTC	CASSQGRREQFF
TRBV5-1	few	-	TRBJ2-1	TGCGCCAGCAGCTTGGGCCCAAGTGCGACTTACAATGAGCAGTTCTTC	CASSLGPSATYNEQFF
TRBV6-5	few	TRBD1	TRBJ2-1	TGTGCCAGCAGTTACACGACAGGGACCTACAATGAGCAGTTCTTC	CASSYTTGTYNEQFF
TRBV12-3/TRBV12-4	few	-	TRBJ2-6	TGTGCCAGCAGTTTTGGACGGCCGCGCTCTGGGGCCAACGTCCTGACTTTC	CASSFGRPRSGANVLTF
TRBV11-2	many	-	TRBJ2-5	TGTGCCAGCAGCTTAGGGAAGACTTACAGAACGTCCCTCCAAGAGACCCAGTACTTC	CASSLGKTYRTSLQETQYF
TRBV9	few	-	TRBJ2-1	TGTGCCAGCAGCGTAGCGACAGGCTTGACCTACAATGAGCAGTTCTTC	CASSVATGLTYNEQFF
TRBV12-3/TRBV12-4	few	-	TRBJ2-5	TGTGCCAGCAGTTTAGAGCCCTTACGGGAGACCCAGTACTTC	CASSLEPLRETQYF
TRBV6-6	few	-	TRBJ1-2	TGTGCCATACTAACCCCTGGAGATGGCTACACCTTC	CAILTPGDGYTF
TRBV19	few	TRBD1	TRBJ1-1	TGTGCCACCAGGGAGGGACAGAAGAACACTGAAGCTTTCTTT	CATREGQKNTEAFF
TRBV12-3/TRBV12-4	-	-	TRBJ2-1	TGTGCCAGCAGTCCCACAGAACCCAATGAGCAGTTCTTC	CASSPTEPNEQFF
TRBV2	-	-	TRBJ2-2	TGTGCCAGCGGAGGAAGGACAGAAACCGGGGAGCTGTTTTTT	CASGGRTETGELFF
TRBV27	few	TRBD1	TRBJ1-6	TGTGCCAGCAGTTCACCGTCGAGGACAGGGAGGGATTCACCCCTCCACTTT	CASSSPSRTGRDSPLHF
TRBV7-8	-	TRBD1	TRBJ2-3	TGTGCCAGCAGCCCAGACAGGGGCGCGGGCACAGATACGCAGTATTTT	CASSPDRGAGTDTQYF